The sequence of this TCR beta chain was determined in a study of cytomegalovirus exposure and HLA in healthy donors (dated by TCRdb to 2016 to 2017). About the study as a whole: An earlier analysis of 587 of the donors reported 250 to 350 Gb of sequence data and 95 million to 120 million unique TCR beta sequences obtained from around 170 million T cells. HLA typing covered class I and class II loci at four-digit resolution. Among the roughly 380 genotyped donors, 75% to 90% belonged to the genetic ancestry cluster associated with self-reported Caucasian donors. Donor age, sex, ethnicity and CMV serostatus were compiled alongside the repertoire data. Among roughly 400 genotyped donors of the cohort, an average of around 250,000 unique TCR beta nucleotide sequences was sequenced per donor, of which roughly 17% were non-productive. The later analysis used no new phenotypic data to find candidate immune exposures, relying instead on TCR beta sequences and their occurrence across donors. The study used immunosequencing to profile the T cell repertoires of 600 to 850 subjects and linked those repertoires to cytomegalovirus serostatus. High-throughput TCR immunosequencing, statistical association of individual TCRs with disease status, and machine learning were combined to predict cytomegalovirus infection status. A few DR-DQ haplotypes were treated as single units for association and clustering because of strong linkage in the cohort. A separate validation cohort of approximately 130 different subjects was used in addition to the 666-subject first cohort. Typing coverage varied by locus: 629-630 donors for A, B, C, DRB1 and DQB1; 500 to 550 for DQA1; some 610 for DPA1; around 490 for DPB1. The study aimed to test whether signatures of past pathogen exposure could be identified by cataloging public T cell receptors. Every repertoire in the discovery cohort had been generated on one and the same sequencing platform. An early release that covered roughly 600 HLA-typed donors contained around 330 gigabases of sequencing data and some 87 million unique TCR sequences. In a later genetic analysis, genome-wide SNP genotypes for about 55% of the roughly 700 donors were used, and that subset was treated as a discovery cohort. To decide whether each TCR beta V gene segment behaved as functional or pseudogenic, an earlier analysis of some 600 of the donors relied on high-throughput TCR beta sequencing. To study patterns of TCR occurrence, a later analysis re-analyzed previously published TCR beta repertoires from 666 donors and added high-resolution HLA genotyping.

Receptor amplification or capture employed the immunoSEQ multiplex PCR assay. A mixture of 60 forward primers for TCR Vbeta segments and 13 reverse primers for TCR Jbeta segments was used in the multiplex PCR. The CDR3 region of rearranged TCR beta genes was amplified from genomic DNA by a multiplex PCR assay. Amplified TCR beta libraries were sequenced as 87-base-pair reads on the Illumina HiSeq System. In the paper's pipeline: In a later analysis, some 80 million unique TCR beta chains were counted across the 500 to 850 repertoires, and around 10 million of these chains were shared by at least two donors. A nearest-neighbor algorithm error-corrected the raw reads and collapsed the reads into unique sequences, merging closely related sequences to remove PCR and sequencing errors. CDR3 sequences were aligned to IMGT reference sequences to assign V, D and J gene segments. For a sequence to be retained, a match of at least six nucleotides to both a V gene segment and a J gene segment was required. A rearrangement counted as productive if the CDR3 had no stop codons and remained in frame with V and J, and every other rearrangement counted as non-productive. Following IMGT convention, CDR3 was defined as the stretch from the second conserved V-encoded cysteine up to the conserved J-encoded phenylalanine. In an earlier analysis of around 600 of the donors, sequences lacking an unambiguous match to a single V gene segment were excluded. An earlier analysis of under 750 of the donors called V segments functional above 56.7% productive rearrangements and segregating when the between-donor standard deviation exceeded 5%. A statistical classification framework was built for diagnosing cytomegalovirus status from the catalog of TCR beta chain sequences. A later analysis assigned V and J genes by comparing TCR nucleotide sequences with IMGT/GENE-DB human TR gene sequences. The TCRdist pipeline was used in a later analysis to assign CDR3 sequences and most-parsimonious VDJ recombination scenarios. In a later analysis, every TCR beta chain was defined by the combination of its CDR3 amino acid sequence and its V-gene family, and reads without a unique V-gene family were dropped. In a later analysis, nearly 600 highly shared, low-generation-probability nucleotide sequences were removed to address suspected cross-contamination and a sequencing artifact. For each public chain, a later analysis derived a clonal expansion index from normalized ranks of inferred template counts within each repertoire. In a later analysis, generation probabilities were computed with a VDJ recombination model fitted to out-of-frame rearrangements, and the resulting probabilities were checked against IGoR. In a later analysis, hypergeometric tests were used to score TCR-TCR, TCR-HLA and TCR-CMV co-occurrence, with a repertoire-size bias correction applied to TCR pairs. To estimate false discovery rates, a later analysis permuted the HLA or CMV assignments 20 times. In a later analysis, co-occurring TCRs were grouped with DBSCAN, and TCRdist sequence similarity was added when clustering was performed within HLA-allele-positive subsets. For co-occurrence clustering, repertoires with fewer than 30,000 or more than 120,000 public chains were excluded, along with about five repertoires with anomalous nucleotide sharing. TCRdb took over this immuneACCESS table, retaining in-frame rearrangements with V and J assigned. Such tables are incomplete; in checked studies, under half of the missing clones stem from an unresolved V gene, and the remainder is unexplained. V, J and clone size are taken as reported in that table, and D and trimming were inferred from the DNA itself. This sample is represented by about 120,000 clones; 55% to 75% of them were singletons. The ten most abundant clones make up about 7.8% of the sample.

Results the study describes overall, beyond this receptor: A later analysis found that most CMV-associated TCR beta chains appeared HLA-restricted, with HLA associations seemingly driven largely by CMV exposure. This cohort had only TCR beta chains sequenced, and the lack of alpha or paired-chain data limited which features could be detected. In an earlier analysis of 450 to 750 of the donors, most TCR beta V segments appeared in productive rearrangements about 87% or about 30% of the time, broadly matching IMGT annotations. A later analysis found that HLA-associated TCR beta chains were more clonally expanded and had lower generation probabilities than equally common non-associated chains. According to a later genetic analysis, donors in an Asian-associated ancestry cluster had fewer N-insertions in productive TCRs than the roughly 700-donor mean. Roughly uniform sequencing depth across donors was assumed in presence/absence analyses, although this assumption may not hold. An association between a missense DCLRE1C variant and V-gene and J-gene trimming of TCR beta chains was found in a later genetic analysis and replicated in an independent cohort. A further reported finding was that TCR beta sequences accurately predicted the HLA-A and HLA-B alleles for most subjects in the first cohort. At a false discovery rate of 0.05, a later analysis linked some 17,000 TCR beta sequences to specific HLA alleles. The earlier analysis of a few hundred of the donors excluded seventeen rarely observed V segments, including chromosome 9 orphons, because counts were too low. Because HLA typing was missing for some donors at each locus, association tests included only the typed subset. In a later analysis, several top co-occurrence clusters were reported to appear linked to parvovirus B19, influenza, CMV and Epstein-Barr virus. Across donors, most TCR sequences were observed very rarely, whereas some public TCRs were present in many individuals. In vitro tests confirmed that three of the cytomegalovirus-associated TCR beta chains recognize cytomegalovirus antigens. When HLA alleles, especially DR and DQ, strongly co-occurred, attributing TCR associations to individual alleles was difficult. The classifier was reported to diagnose cytomegalovirus status with high specificity and sensitivity in both the original and validation cohorts. The 87-base-pair reads could not distinguish some IMGT-functional V segments, including TRBV6-2 and TRBV6-3, so those segments were excluded. The study listed 164 TCR beta chains as associated with cytomegalovirus. It was suggested by the authors that the approach could potentially be generalized to other disease states and immunological phenotypes. The only immune exposure information available for the cohort was CMV serostatus. Linkage disequilibrium might explain the correlated functional status among segregating V segments, but an unknown experimental factor could not be excluded. A cluster of highly shared sequence variants was judged likely to represent a technical artifact of the sequencing pipeline. According to a later analysis, TCR association rates differed among HLA loci, with DRB1 alleles showing the most associated TCRs and HLA-C alleles showing the fewest.

The cohort was made up of 500 to 850 healthy bone marrow donors. At the time of sampling, all cohort members were nominally healthy, though unrecorded immune exposures were likely present. The donor was CMV seropositive and belonged to the group of a few hundred seropositive cohort members. Each donor provided a peripheral blood sample, and peripheral blood mononuclear cells were used for TCR beta sequencing. The Qiagen DNeasy Blood Extraction Kit was used to extract genomic DNA from the blood cell samples. This clone was found a few times. What antigen it recognizes has not been identified. Nothing much larger sits one base from this clone, and base qualities are not available. Inclusive of the bounding cysteine and phenylalanine, the CDR3 is 13 residues long. This entry keeps only the CDR3 DNA: 39 bases, framed from base 1. The germline V gene encodes CDR1 MNHEY and CDR2 SVGAGI. V lost 3 bases and J lost 0 bases; the stretch between them is 4 bases long.

The clonotype comes from a woman between 40 and 55 years old in good health and CMV-seropositive. The material sequenced was PBMCs. The chain couples TRBV6-5 to TRBJ2-3, with an unclear D gene assignment. The DNA is as follows: TGTGCCAGCAGTTATCCTAGCACAGATACGCAGTATTTT. Protein translation: CASSYPSTDTQYF.